The subject of this entry is one TCR beta chain. All enrollees were roughly 18 to 100 years old and from about two dozen US areas. A case of COVID-19 had been met by exposed participants within 2 weeks before study entry. The record originates from a study of blood T cell repertoires in COVID-19. Study-level information: Whether acute or convalescent, the COVID-19 samples came from the United States, Italy and Spain. T cells, B-cell-depleted T cells, or PBMCs supplied cDNA or gDNA.

TCRdb's table, derived via immunoSEQ multiplex PCR, lists solely in-frame clones and lacks some. Altogether hundreds of thousands of clones are present, around nine tenths being singletons, with the ten largest covering 2.5% to 3.5%. This sequence was found in a woman in her fifties or sixties who had been exposed to COVID-19. Sequenced sample: PBMCs or T cells enriched from blood (not recorded which).

CDR3 loop: CASSQVLSGQGISETQYF. Written as DNA, the CDR3 is TGTGCCAGCAGCCAAGTTTTATCAGGACAAGGCATAAGCGAGACCCAGTACTTC. The V gene is TRBV14, the J gene TRBJ2-5; TRBD1 might be the D (5 bases). V shed 1 base and J shed 5 bases, with 23 bases lying between them. The CDR3 has 18 residues. The germline V gene has CDR1 SGHDN and CDR2 FVKESK. The entire variable domain, with the rest obtained from reference TRBV14 and TRBJ2-5, is as follows: EAGVTQFPSHSVIEKGQTVTLRCDPISGHDNLYWYRRVMGKEIKFLLHFVKESKQDESGMPNNRFLAERTGGTYSTLKVQPAELEDSGVYFCASSQVLSGQGISETQYFGPGTRLLVL.